These T cell receptor beta chains were read from a single sample in a study of T-cell memory formation after mild COVID-19. MiXCR, run by TCRdb on the 5' RACE reads, gives a single entry per CDR3 protein. The repertoire consists of approximately 250,000 distinct CDR3 sequences, with 15% to 19% occurring once and the leading ten covering 2.1%. The sample consisted of PBMCs or a T cell subset sorted from them (not recorded which). The receptors stem from an adult woman who had mild COVID-19 (a few samples of this study predate the infection). Cell type and time point are not known. Both conserved end residues are part of each CDR3.

v_call,cdr3_aa
TRBV6-5,CATREGGTEAFF
TRBV4-1,CASSQDGSPTDTQYF
TRBV7-8,CASSLDGLAVVKSSYEQYF
TRBV3-1,CASSHTSGKVDTQYF
TRBV5-1,CASSLAGGDAETQYF
TRBV6-2/TRBV6-3,CASSSGLAGPYNEQFF
TRBV20-1,CSAIPGGREKLFF
TRBV12-3/TRBV12-4,CASSQQGLDEKLFF
TRBV30,CAWSVRIEAGGRHTQYF
TRBV15,CATSSKGGLAAYEQYF
TRBV5-1,CASSSIAGGRTDTQYF
TRBV12-3/TRBV12-4,CASSLPRQGNQPQHF
TRBV12-3/TRBV12-4,CASSLVPLAGGNEQFF
TRBV20-1,CSAREVGLSTYNEQFF
TRBV7-9,CASSLTLTEQFF
TRBV12-3/TRBV12-4,CASSPRRAQGPTEAFF
TRBV30,CAWSVLTEKLFF
TRBV9,CASSFGQGSYNEQFF
TRBV20-1,CSARTSGIYEQYF
TRBV2,CASSVDRSTYNEQFF
TRBV7-2,CASSGPETREGEQFF
TRBV12-3/TRBV12-4,CASSSWQGAFF
TRBV12-3/TRBV12-4,CASSLYSTGAYEQYF
TRBV2,CASSRLAGTQFF
TRBV6-1,CASSEPSGSYEQYF
TRBV7-9,CASSRTGTLTDTQYF
TRBV5-1,CASTLLPSAGRGYTF
TRBV7-9,CASRLSASQETQYF
TRBV18,CASSPSVGQDTEAFF
TRBV12-3/TRBV12-4,CASSLARGKGNQPQHF
TRBV10-3,CAISNPPGLAAANEQFF
TRBV25-1,CASSPFGQGYSYEQYF
TRBV6-5,CASSYSTGGSETQYF
TRBV6-2/TRBV6-3,CASSVVGLSNQPQHF
TRBV7-2,CASSPIGTGGSGELFF
TRBV7-2,CASSLVRGPEETQYF
TRBV19,CASSISGSLNTEAFF
TRBV20-1,CSASKVRSNQPQHF
TRBV12-3/TRBV12-4,CATSTGEAHEQYF
TRBV21-1,CARGGKGVLPGDVYEQYF
TRBV12-3/TRBV12-4,CASSFVGYSGGELFF
TRBV4-1,CASSHPLRDTEAFF
TRBV24-1,CATSSVGYEQYF
TRBV29-1,CSARQDPHPDTEAFF
TRBV5-1,CASSAGAGSYYGYTF
TRBV20-1,CSAKTSGRGSYNEQFF
TRBV2,CASSEADGRVEKLFF
TRBV15,CATSRDLGHEAFF
TRBV15,CATSRELGRELFF
TRBV4-2,CASSQDEYNEQFF
TRBV18,CASSIQNTGELFF
TRBV7-2,CASRRDRSIYEQYF
TRBV11-2,CASSAGGGSTEAFF
TRBV5-1,CASCPGRRSSYNSPLHF
TRBV7-3,CASSLNGRGETQYF